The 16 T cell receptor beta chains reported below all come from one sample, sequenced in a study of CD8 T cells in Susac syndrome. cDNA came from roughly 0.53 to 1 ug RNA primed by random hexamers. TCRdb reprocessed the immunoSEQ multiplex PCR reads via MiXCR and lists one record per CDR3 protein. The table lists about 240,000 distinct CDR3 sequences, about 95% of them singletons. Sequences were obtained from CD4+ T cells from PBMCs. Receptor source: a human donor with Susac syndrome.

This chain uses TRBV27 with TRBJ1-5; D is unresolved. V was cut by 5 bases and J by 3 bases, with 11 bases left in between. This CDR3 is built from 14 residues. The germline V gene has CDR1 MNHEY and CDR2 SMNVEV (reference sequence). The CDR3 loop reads CASSPTGFNQPQHF. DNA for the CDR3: TGTGCCAGCAGTCCAACCGGGTTCAATCAGCCCCAGCATTTT.

The CDR3 here is CASSLDRGGTQYF. CDR3 sequence (DNA): TGTGCCAGCAGCTTGGACAGGGGAGGAACGCAGTATTTT. V gene TRBV11-1 combines with J gene TRBJ2-3; 9 nucleotides align to TRBD1. Unmatched junction bases numbered 4, after V lost 3 bases and J lost 9 bases. The germline gives CDR1 SGHAT, CDR2 FQDESV (reference sequence). This CDR3 contains 13 residues.

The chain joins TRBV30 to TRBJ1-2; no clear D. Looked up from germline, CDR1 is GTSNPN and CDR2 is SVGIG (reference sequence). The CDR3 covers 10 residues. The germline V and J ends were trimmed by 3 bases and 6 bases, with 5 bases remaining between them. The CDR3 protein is CAWRKDGYTF. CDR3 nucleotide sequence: TGTGCCTGGAGGAAGGATGGCTACACCTTC.

The CDR3 reads CASSLSPVAGGFF. CDR3 DNA sequence: TGTGCCAGCAGCCTCTCCCCGGTAGCGGGAGGTTTCTTC. The genes are TRBV4-2 and TRBJ2-1, with 10 positions matching TRBD2. Germline values: CDR1 LGHNA, CDR2 YNFKEQ. The V gene end was trimmed by 4 bases and the J gene end by 16 bases; junction bases not matched to a gene: 10. The CDR3 covers 13 residues.

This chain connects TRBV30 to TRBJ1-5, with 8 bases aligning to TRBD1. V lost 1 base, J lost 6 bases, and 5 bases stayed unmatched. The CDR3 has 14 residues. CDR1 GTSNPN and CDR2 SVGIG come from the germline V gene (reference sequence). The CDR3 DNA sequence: TGTGCCTGGAGTGCAGGACAGGGAGGTCAGCCCCAGCATTTT. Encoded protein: CAWSAGQGGQPQHF. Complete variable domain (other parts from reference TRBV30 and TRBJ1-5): SQTIHQWPATLVQPVGSPLSLECTVEGTSNPNLYWYRQAAGRGLQLLFYSVGIGQISSEVPQNLSASRPQDRQFILSSKKLLLSDSGFYLCAWSAGQGGQPQHFGDGTRLSIL.

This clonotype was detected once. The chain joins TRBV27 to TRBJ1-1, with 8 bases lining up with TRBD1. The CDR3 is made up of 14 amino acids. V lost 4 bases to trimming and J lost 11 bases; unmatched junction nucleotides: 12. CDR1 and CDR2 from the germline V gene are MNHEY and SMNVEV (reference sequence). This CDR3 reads CASSYQGARNAAFF. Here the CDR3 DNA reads TGTGCCAGCAGTTACCAGGGGGCGCGGAACGCGGCTTTCTTT.

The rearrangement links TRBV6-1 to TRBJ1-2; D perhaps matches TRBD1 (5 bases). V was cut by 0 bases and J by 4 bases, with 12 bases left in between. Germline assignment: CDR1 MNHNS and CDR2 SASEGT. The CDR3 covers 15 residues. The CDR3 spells CASSEAMLTVYGYTF. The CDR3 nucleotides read TGTGCCAGCAGTGAAGCTATGTTGACAGTCTATGGCTACACCTTC.

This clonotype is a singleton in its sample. CDR3: CSAPRASGSFDTQYF. In DNA form, the CDR3 reads TGCAGCGCACCGAGGGCTAGCGGGAGTTTTGATACGCAGTATTTT. The V gene is TRBV29-1, the J gene TRBJ2-3, with TRBD2 matching over 10 bases. With V trimmed by 7 bases and J by 6 bases, 13 bases remained unmatched. This CDR3 has 15 amino acids. Per the germline V gene, CDR1 is SQVTM and CDR2 is ANQGSEA.

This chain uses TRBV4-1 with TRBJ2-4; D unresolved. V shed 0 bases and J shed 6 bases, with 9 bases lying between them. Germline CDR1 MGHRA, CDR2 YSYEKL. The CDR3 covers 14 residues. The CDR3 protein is CASSQDVLGNIQYF. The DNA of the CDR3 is TGCGCCAGCAGCCAAGATGTCCTAGGAAACATTCAGTACTTC.

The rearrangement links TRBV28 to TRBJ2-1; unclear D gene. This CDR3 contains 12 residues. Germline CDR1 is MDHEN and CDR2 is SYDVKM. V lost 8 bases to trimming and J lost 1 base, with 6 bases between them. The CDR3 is CASQGSYNEQFF. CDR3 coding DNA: TGTGCCAGCCAAGGGTCCTACAATGAGCAGTTCTTC.

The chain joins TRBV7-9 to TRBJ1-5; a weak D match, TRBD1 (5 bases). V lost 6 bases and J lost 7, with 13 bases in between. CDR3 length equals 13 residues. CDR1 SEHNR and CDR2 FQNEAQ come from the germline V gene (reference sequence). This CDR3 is CASRKGPAQPQHF. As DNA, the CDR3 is TGTGCCAGCAGGAAGGGGCCAGCGCAGCCCCAGCATTTT.

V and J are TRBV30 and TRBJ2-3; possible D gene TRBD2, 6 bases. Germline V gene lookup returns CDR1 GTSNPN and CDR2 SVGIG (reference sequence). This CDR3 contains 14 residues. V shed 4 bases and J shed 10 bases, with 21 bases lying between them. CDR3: CAWNRDFRSGSQYF. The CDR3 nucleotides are TGTGCCTGGAACCGGGACTTCCGGTCAGGATCGCAGTATTTT.

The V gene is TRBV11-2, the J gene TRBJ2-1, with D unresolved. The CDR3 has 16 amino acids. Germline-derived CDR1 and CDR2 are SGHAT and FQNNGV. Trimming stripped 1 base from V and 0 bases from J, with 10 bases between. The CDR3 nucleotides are TGTGCCAGCAGCTTAGCAGGCCTGAGCTCCTACAATGAGCAGTTCTTC. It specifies CASSLAGLSSYNEQFF.

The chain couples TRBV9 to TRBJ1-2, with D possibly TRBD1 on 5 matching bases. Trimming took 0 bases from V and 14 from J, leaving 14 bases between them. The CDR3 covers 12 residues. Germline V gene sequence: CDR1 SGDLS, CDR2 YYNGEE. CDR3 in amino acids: CASSVVSGQRTF. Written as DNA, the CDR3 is TGTGCCAGCAGCGTAGTTAGCGGACAAAGGACCTTC.

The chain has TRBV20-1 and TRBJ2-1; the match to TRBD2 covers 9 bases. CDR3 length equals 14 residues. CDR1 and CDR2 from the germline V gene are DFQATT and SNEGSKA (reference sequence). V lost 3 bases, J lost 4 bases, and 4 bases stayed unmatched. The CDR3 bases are TGCAGTGCTAGTTCAGCGGGAGGTTACAATGAGCAGTTCTTC. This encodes CSASSAGGYNEQFF.

CDR3: CASSNRDGTRYEQYF. The CDR3 DNA reads TGTGCCAGCAGCAACCGGGACGGCACACGGTACGAGCAGTACTTC. The chain couples TRBV7-9 to TRBJ2-7; D possibly matches TRBD1 or TRBD2 (5 bases each). Germline V gene lookup returns CDR1 SEHNR and CDR2 FQNEAQ (reference sequence). Trimming removed 5 bases from V and 4 bases from J, with 18 bases in between. This CDR3 is built from 15 residues.